Shown below are 27 T cell receptor beta chains from a single sample sequenced in a study of radiotherapy plus CTLA-4 blockade in lung cancer. Clones were read by immunoSEQ multiplex PCR, and TCRdb kept only the in-frame ones, dropping some. This table holds approximately 28,000 clones, 75% to 85% found once. Specimen: peripheral blood, collected from a patient treated with radiotherapy plus ipilimumab. The receptors were gathered from a human donor with non-small cell lung cancer that progressed on radiotherapy plus ipilimumab.

The chain links TRBV5-1 to TRBJ1-1; D unresolved. The CDR3 has 13 amino acids. With 1 base removed from V and 1 base from J, the gap between germline ends came to 5 bases. Germline V CDR1 and CDR2: SGHRS, YFSETQ. The CDR3 sequence is CASSLNQNTEAFF. The CDR3 coding sequence is TGCGCCAGCAGCTTGAATCAGAACACTGAAGCTTTCTTT. Full variable domain (rest looked up from reference TRBV5-1 and TRBJ1-1): KAGVTQTPRYLIKTRGQQVTLSCSPISGHRSVSWYQQTPGQGLQFLFEYFSETQRNKGNFPGRFSGRQFSNSRSEMNVSTLELGDSALYLCASSLNQNTEAFFGQGTRLTVV.

V and J are TRBV9 and TRBJ2-5; 9 positions agree with TRBD2. Losses at the gene ends were 1 base for V and 5 bases for J; bases not matched to a gene: 6. Germline V gives CDR1 SGDLS, CDR2 YYNGEE. This CDR3 contains 15 residues. The CDR3 sequence is CASSVSSGVVETQYF. The CDR3 coding sequence is TGTGCCAGCAGCGTATCTAGCGGGGTCGTGGAGACCCAGTACTTC. Together with reference TRBV9 and TRBJ2-5, the CDR3 gives the full variable domain: DSGVTQTPKHLITATGQRVTLRCSPRSGDLSVYWYQQSLDQGLQFLIQYYNGEERAKGNILERFSAQQFPDLHSELNLSSLELGDSALYFCASSVSSGVVETQYFGPGTRLLVL.

V and J are TRBV4-1 and TRBJ2-7, with unresolved D. The length of the CDR3 is 13 residues. Germline V gene lookup returns CDR1 MGHRA and CDR2 YSYEKL. The V and J ends lost 0 bases and 9 bases respectively, with 12 bases between them. The CDR3 coding sequence is TGCGCCAGCAGCCAAGAAGGGCTCACGGGGCAGTACTTC. It yields the protein CASSQEGLTGQYF.

The chain has TRBV19 and TRBJ1-3, with D possibly being TRBD1 (5 bases). Germline CDR1 reads LNHDA; CDR2 reads SQIVND (reference sequence). The CDR3 covers 15 residues. The germline V and J ends were trimmed by 5 bases and 0 bases, with 11 bases remaining between them. The CDR3 is CASSLQATSGNTIYF. CDR3 DNA: TGTGCCAGTAGTCTACAGGCCACCTCTGGAAACACCATATATTTT. The whole variable domain, filled in from reference TRBV19 and TRBJ1-3, reads DGGITQSPKYLFRKEGQNVTLSCEQNLNHDAMYWYRQDPGQGLRLIYYSQIVNDFQKGDIAEGYSVSREKKESFPLTVTSAQKNPTAFYLCASSLQATSGNTIYFGEGSWLTVV.

The rearrangement joins TRBV2 to TRBJ2-2; D perhaps matches TRBD2 (7 bases). This CDR3 spans 15 amino acids. CDR1 SNHLY and CDR2 FYNNEI come from the germline V gene. The V end lost 3 bases, the J end lost 0 bases, and 8 bases lay between the germline ends. The CDR3 DNA reads TGTGCCAGCAGTGACGGGGGGCCGAACACCGGGGAGCTGTTTTTT. Protein: CASSDGGPNTGELFF. Based on the CDR3 plus reference TRBV2 and TRBJ2-2, the full variable domain is EPEVTQTPSHQVTQMGQEVILRCVPISNHLYFYWYRQILGQKVEFLVSFYNNEISEKSEIFDDQFSVERPDGSNFTLKIRSTKLEDSAMYFCASSDGGPNTGELFFGEGSRLTVL.

This clone is a singleton in its sample. The chain combines TRBV5-4 with TRBJ2-7; 9 bases align to TRBD1. The CDR3 covers 15 residues. Germline lookup yields CDR1 SGHNT and CDR2 YYREEE (reference sequence). Unmatched junction bases numbered 7, after V lost 0 bases and J lost 6 bases. The CDR3 protein is CASSLVGTGLGEQYF. The CDR3 DNA is TGTGCCAGCAGCTTGGTAGGGACAGGGTTAGGCGAGCAGTACTTC.

This chain joins TRBV6-5 and TRBJ1-2; D is ambiguous. Germline CDR1 and CDR2: MNHEY and SVGAGI. Deletions cut 6 bases from V and 4 bases from J, with 18 bases between. The CDR3 runs 15 residues. The CDR3 DNA is TGTGCCAGCAGCCCCAGCCTTGGGGAGGCCTATGGCTACACCTTC. This encodes CASSPSLGEAYGYTF.

The J gene is TRBJ2-3, the V gene TRBV19; TRBD1 matches at 10 bases. V shed 3 bases, J shed 4 bases, and the junction held 7 bases outside the gene matches. CDR3 length equals 16 residues. Germline V gene sequence: CDR1 LNHDA, CDR2 SQIVND (reference sequence). The CDR3 reads CASSMGTGAPSDTQYF. For the CDR3, the DNA is TGTGCCAGTAGTATGGGGACAGGGGCCCCCTCAGATACGCAGTATTTT.

This chain links TRBV28 with TRBJ2-3; 11 positions agree with TRBD2. Germline lookup yields CDR1 MDHEN and CDR2 SYDVKM. CDR3 length equals 16 residues. Trimming at V came to 7 bases and at J to 2 bases, leaving 8 bases not matched to a gene. The CDR3 is CASNSGTSGFTDTQYF. In DNA, the CDR3 is TGTGCCAGCAATTCTGGGACTAGCGGATTCACAGATACGCAGTATTTT.

The CDR3 protein is CASSSPGQGGYGYTF. The CDR3 DNA sequence: TGTGCCAGCAGTTCGCCGGGACAGGGTGGTTATGGCTACACCTTC. V gene TRBV6-5 combines with J gene TRBJ1-2, with 9 bases matching TRBD1. J was trimmed by 5 bases and V by 4 bases; bases with no gene match: 8. The CDR3 has 15 residues. Germline loops: CDR1 MNHEY, CDR2 SVGAGI.

V and J are TRBV5-1 and TRBJ1-2; D might be TRBD1 (6 bases). CDR3 length: 17 amino acids. Germline V lookup: CDR1 SGHRS, CDR2 YFSETQ. The V and J ends lost 4 bases and 5 bases respectively, with 24 bases between them. CDR3 nucleotides: TGCGCCAGCAGCGAAGGGAACAGGGCCAGATCGGAGTATGGCTACACCTTC. Encoded protein: CASSEGNRARSEYGYTF. Looking up the rest from reference TRBV5-1 and TRBJ1-2 gives the full variable domain: KAGVTQTPRYLIKTRGQQVTLSCSPISGHRSVSWYQQTPGQGLQFLFEYFSETQRNKGNFPGRFSGRQFSNSRSEMNVSTLELGDSALYLCASSEGNRARSEYGYTFGSGTRLTVV.

This chain joins TRBV5-5 and TRBJ1-1; D is unclear. Germline CDR1 and CDR2: SGHKS and YYEKEE (reference sequence). This CDR3 comprises 13 residues. V gave up 2 bases and J gave up 1 base, with 6 bases separating them. CDR3 residues: CASSFGGNTEAFF. In DNA, the CDR3 is TGTGCCAGCAGCTTTGGTGGGAACACTGAAGCTTTCTTT.

The chain has TRBV28 and TRBJ1-2; TRBD1 matches 7 bases. This CDR3 has 15 amino acids. Germline V lookup: CDR1 MDHEN, CDR2 SYDVKM. The J segment lost 1 base and the V segment lost 7 bases, leaving 9 bases of the junction unmatched. The CDR3 sequence: CASTEGQEINYGYTF. For the CDR3, the DNA is TGTGCCAGCACCGAAGGACAGGAGATTAACTATGGCTACACCTTC.

This clone was seen only a few times. The gene calls are TRBV7-3 and TRBJ2-3, with D perhaps TRBD2 (6 bases). The germline gives CDR1 SGHTA, CDR2 FQGTGA. This CDR3 has 17 amino acids. Trimming removed 1 base at V and 6 bases at J, with 20 bases between. DNA for the CDR3: TGTGCCAGCAGCTTAAGGGGGGACGGGCGGCCAGGGGATACGCAGTATTTT. This codes for CASSLRGDGRPGDTQYF.

V is TRBV15 and J is TRBJ2-5; D is unclear. Germline CDR1 is LNHNV and CDR2 is YYDKDF (reference sequence). The V gene lost 0 bases and the J gene lost 5 bases, with 16 bases spanning the gap. This CDR3 region has 16 residues. The CDR3 DNA reads TGTGCCACCAGCAGAGATGCGAGCCCGGAAGGCGAGACCCAGTACTTC. This sequence encodes CATSRDASPEGETQYF.

This clone was detected only once. The CDR3 nucleotides read TGTGCCAGCAGCTTATATGCATCCCTGAACACTGAAGCTTTCTTT. Its translation is CASSLYASLNTEAFF. The chain uses TRBV7-2 and TRBJ1-1; no reliable D call. CDR3 size: 15 residues. CDR1 and CDR2 from the germline V gene are SGHTA and FQGNSA. With 2 bases removed from V and 0 bases from J, the gap between germline ends came to 10 bases.

This clone has a single count. The chain uses TRBV5-4 and TRBJ2-5; D gene uncertain. The CDR3 spans 11 residues. V shed 2 bases and J shed 2 bases, with 1 base lying between them. Germline loops: CDR1 SGHNT, CDR2 YYREEE (reference sequence). CDR3 DNA sequence: TGTGCCAGCAGCTTACAAGAGACCCAGTACTTC. Translation gives CASSLQETQYF.

The gene calls are TRBV18 and TRBJ2-7; 8 nucleotides agree with TRBD1. The CDR3 spans 15 residues. V was pared by 2 bases and J by 5 bases, with 8 bases of the junction left unmatched. Germline assignment: CDR1 KGHSH and CDR2 LQKENI. The CDR3 reads CASSPFTGGPNEQYF. In nucleotides, the CDR3 is TGTGCCAGCTCACCATTTACAGGGGGTCCCAACGAGCAGTACTTC.

V gene TRBV2 combines with J gene TRBJ2-1; maybe TRBD2 (5 bases). The CDR3 is 13 residues long. V lost 10 bases, J lost 4 bases, and 14 bases lay in between. Germline lookup yields CDR1 SNHLY and CDR2 FYNNEI. CDR3: CATAARRYNEQFF. The CDR3 nucleotides are TGTGCCACAGCGGCCCGCAGGTACAATGAGCAGTTCTTC.

The CDR3 loop is CASSVEMDTEAFF. The CDR3 nucleotides read TGTGCCAGCAGCGTAGAAATGGACACTGAAGCTTTCTTT. The rearrangement links TRBV9 to TRBJ1-1, with D unclear. This CDR3 is 13 amino acids long. V lost 0 bases, J lost 3 bases, and 6 bases lay in between. The germline gives CDR1 SGDLS, CDR2 YYNGEE. Looking up the rest from reference TRBV9 and TRBJ1-1 gives the full variable domain: DSGVTQTPKHLITATGQRVTLRCSPRSGDLSVYWYQQSLDQGLQFLIQYYNGEERAKGNILERFSAQQFPDLHSELNLSSLELGDSALYFCASSVEMDTEAFFGQGTRLTVV.

V and J are TRBV27 and TRBJ1-2; D ambiguous. V lost 6 bases, J lost 4 bases, and 18 bases lay in between. Looked up from germline, CDR1 is MNHEY and CDR2 is SMNVEV (reference sequence). CDR3 length: 15 amino acids. Here the CDR3 DNA reads TGTGCCAGCAGCCGTGCCGGACGGACGCCCTATGGCTACACCTTC. The encoded protein is CASSRAGRTPYGYTF.

The genes are TRBV14 and TRBJ1-6; 7 bases are shared with TRBD1. The CDR3 spans 15 residues. Germline V gene data show CDR1 as SGHDN and CDR2 as FVKESK. Losses at the gene ends were 2 bases for V and 7 bases for J; bases not matched to a gene: 5. The CDR3 here is CASSQNRGYNSPLHF. CDR3 in DNA: TGTGCCAGCAGCCAAAACAGGGGATACAATTCACCCCTCCACTTT.

This clone has a single count. This chain uses TRBV5-1 with TRBJ2-1; 8 bases fit TRBD2. J lost 4 bases, V lost 4 bases, and 7 bases had no gene match. This CDR3 has 15 residues. Germline V gene lookup returns CDR1 SGHRS and CDR2 YFSETQ. The CDR3 DNA sequence: TGCGCCAGCAGCCCGCGGGGGGACTTATACAATGAGCAGTTCTTC. This sequence encodes CASSPRGDLYNEQFF.

This sequence joins TRBV28 and TRBJ2-5; possibly TRBD1 or TRBD2 for D (5 bases each). V lost 5 bases and J 4 bases, leaving 20 bases between the germline ends. This CDR3 has 16 amino acids. From germline, CDR1 is MDHEN and CDR2 SYDVKM. CDR3 in DNA: TGTGCCAGCAGTACCCCCGGGGCAGGCACTCCAGAGACCCAGTACTTC. Translation: CASSTPGAGTPETQYF.

CDR3 protein: CASRTGGRYQPQHF. CDR3 nucleotide sequence: TGTGCCAGCCGGACAGGGGGCAGGTATCAGCCCCAGCATTTT. The chain has TRBV28 and TRBJ1-5; TRBD1 aligns across 11 bases. Losses at the gene ends were 8 bases for V and 5 bases for J; bases not matched to a gene: 5. The germline V gene has CDR1 MDHEN and CDR2 SYDVKM. The CDR3 is 14 residues long.

CDR3 coding DNA: TGTGCCAGCAGCTTGGAATCCTACACAGGGGGCGGCTATGGCTACACCTTC. Protein: CASSLESYTGGGYGYTF. The gene calls are TRBV5-6 and TRBJ1-2; 9 bases align to TRBD1. The V segment lost 0 bases and the J segment 4 bases; nucleotides outside the gene matches: 10. The CDR3 extends over 17 amino acids. Germline V gene lookup returns CDR1 SGHDT and CDR2 YYEEEE.

V and J are TRBV4-3 and TRBJ2-1; 9 bases agree with TRBD2. There are 15 residues in the CDR3. The junction had 6 bases not matched to a gene; V was cut back by 0 bases and J by 9 bases. CDR1 and CDR2 (germline): LGHNA, YSLEER. The CDR3 protein is CASSQEWRGGREQFF. In nucleotides, the CDR3 is TGCGCCAGCAGCCAAGAGTGGCGGGGGGGCCGTGAGCAGTTCTTC.